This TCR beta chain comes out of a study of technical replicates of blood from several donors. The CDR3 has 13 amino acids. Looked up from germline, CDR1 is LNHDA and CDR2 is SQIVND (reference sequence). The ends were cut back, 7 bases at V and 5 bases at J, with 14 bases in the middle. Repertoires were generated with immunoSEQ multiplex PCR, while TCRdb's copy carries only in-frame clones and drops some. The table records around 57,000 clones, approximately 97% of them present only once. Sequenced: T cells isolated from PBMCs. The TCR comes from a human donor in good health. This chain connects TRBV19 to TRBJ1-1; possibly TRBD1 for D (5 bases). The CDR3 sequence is CASKAGPSTEAFF. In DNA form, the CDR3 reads TGTGCCAGTAAGGCAGGGCCTTCGACTGAAGCTTTCTTT.